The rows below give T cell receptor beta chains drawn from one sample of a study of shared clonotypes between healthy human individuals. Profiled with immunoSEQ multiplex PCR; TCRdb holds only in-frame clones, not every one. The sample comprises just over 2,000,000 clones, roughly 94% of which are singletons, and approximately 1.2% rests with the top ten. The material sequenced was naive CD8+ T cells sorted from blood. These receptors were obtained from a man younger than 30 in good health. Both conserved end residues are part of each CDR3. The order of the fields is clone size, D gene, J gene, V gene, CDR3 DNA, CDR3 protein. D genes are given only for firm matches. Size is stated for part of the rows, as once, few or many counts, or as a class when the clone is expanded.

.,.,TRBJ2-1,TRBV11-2,TGTGCCAGCAGCTTAGATCGGGTCTTGGTTTTGAGAAATGAGCAGTTCTTC,CASSLDRVLVLRNEQFF
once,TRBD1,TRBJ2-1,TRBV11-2,TGTGCCAGCAGCCCGTCCGGGACAGGGGGTTCCTACAATGAGCAGTTCTTC,CASSPSGTGGSYNEQFF
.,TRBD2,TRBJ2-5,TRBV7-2,TGTGCCAGCAGCTCGGGACTAGCGGGAGCGGAGACCCAGTACTTC,CASSSGLAGAETQYF
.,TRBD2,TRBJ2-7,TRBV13,TGTGCCAGCAGCGGTTCTAGCGGGAGGACAGACGAGCAGTACTTC,CASSGSSGRTDEQYF
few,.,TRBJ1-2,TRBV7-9,TGTGCCAGCAGCACGGACCCGCGGCACTATGGCTACACCTTC,CASSTDPRHYGYTF
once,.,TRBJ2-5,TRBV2,TGTGCCAGCAGTGAACTTTCGTCAGTCTTTCAAGAGACCCAGTACTTC,CASSELSSVFQETQYF
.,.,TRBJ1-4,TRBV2,TGTGCCAGCAGTGAAGGGGCAGGGTGGGATGAAAAACTGTTTTTT,CASSEGAGWDEKLFF
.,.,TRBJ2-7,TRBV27,TGTGCCAGCAGTTTATCGATGAGGCACGAGCAGTACTTC,CASSLSMRHEQYF
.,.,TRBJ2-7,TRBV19,TGTGCCAGTACCTCAGGACAATCCTACGAGCAGTACTTC,CASTSGQSYEQYF
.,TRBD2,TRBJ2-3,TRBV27,TGTGCCAGCAGTTCCCCCAGCGAGCGGGGGGCGGAAGATACGCAGTATTTT,CASSSPSERGAEDTQYF
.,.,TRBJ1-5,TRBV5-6,TGTGCCAGCAGCTTGGGGGCGGTTCAGCCCCAGCATTTT,CASSLGAVQPQHF
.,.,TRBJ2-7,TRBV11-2,TGTGCCAGCAGCCCCCTACAGGACTCCTACGAGCAGTACTTC,CASSPLQDSYEQYF
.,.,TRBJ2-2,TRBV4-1,TGCGCCAGCAGCCAAGAGAACGCCGGGGAGCTGTTTTTT,CASSQENAGELFF
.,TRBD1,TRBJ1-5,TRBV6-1,TGTGCCAGCAGTGAGTCAGGGGGCTTGGTGCCCCAGCATTTT,CASSESGGLVPQHF
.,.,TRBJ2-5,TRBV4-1,TGCGCCAGCAGCCAAGAACGGGGTACGGGTGAGGGGACCCAGTACTTC,CASSQERGTGEGTQYF
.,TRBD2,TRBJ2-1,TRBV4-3,TGCGCCAGCAGCCAAGATTTGCTAGCGGGAGCGCAGTTCTTC,CASSQDLLAGAQFF
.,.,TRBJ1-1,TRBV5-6,TGTGCCAGCGCCCTTGGAGACACTGAAGCTTTCTTT,CASALGDTEAFF
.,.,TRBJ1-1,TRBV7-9,TGTGCCAGCAGCTTGGGGGGGCTTAACACTGAAGCTTTCTTT,CASSLGGLNTEAFF
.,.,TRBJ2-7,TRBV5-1,TGCGCCAGCAGTTCTTCATCCGGGGACTGGTCCTACGAGCAGTACTTC,CASSSSSGDWSYEQYF
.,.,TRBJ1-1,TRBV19,TGTGCCAGTAGTATGGGGCAGGGATTGAACACTGAAGCTTTCTTT,CASSMGQGLNTEAFF
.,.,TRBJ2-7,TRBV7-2,TGTGCCAGCAGCTTAGTTTGGGACGGATCCTACGAGCAGTACTTC,CASSLVWDGSYEQYF
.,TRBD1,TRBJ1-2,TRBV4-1,TGCGCCAGCAGCCCCATCGCAGACAGGGTGGATGGCTACACCTTC,CASSPIADRVDGYTF
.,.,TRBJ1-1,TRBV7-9,TGTGCCAGCAGCCTAAGTAGGGACACTGAAGCTTTCTTT,CASSLSRDTEAFF
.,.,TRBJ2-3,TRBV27,TGTGCCAGCAGTTTAACGTGGCAGATTAGCACAGATACGCAGTATTTT,CASSLTWQISTDTQYF
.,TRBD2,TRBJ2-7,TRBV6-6,TGTGCCAGCAAGCGGGAAGATCTTTCCTACGAGCAGTACTTC,CASKREDLSYEQYF
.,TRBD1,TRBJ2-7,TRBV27,TGTGCCAGCAGTTGGGGACAGGGACGCTACGAGCAGTACTTC,CASSWGQGRYEQYF
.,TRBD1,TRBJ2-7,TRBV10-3,TGTGCCATTTCCGGGACAGGGGACTACGAGCAGTACTTC,CAISGTGDYEQYF
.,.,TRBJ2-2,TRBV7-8,TGTGCCAGCAGCGTCACAGGGGGGGACACCGGGGAGCTGTTTTTT,CASSVTGGDTGELFF
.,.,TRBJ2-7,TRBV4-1,TGCGCCAGCAGCCAAGTCCCATCCTACGAGCAGTACTTC,CASSQVPSYEQYF
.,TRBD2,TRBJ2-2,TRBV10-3,TGTGCCATCAGTGAGACTAGCGGGAGACCTACCGGGGAGCTGTTTTTT,CAISETSGRPTGELFF
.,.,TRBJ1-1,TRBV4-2,TGTGCCAGCAGCCCTACGGGCGCTGAAGCTTTCTTT,CASSPTGAEAFF
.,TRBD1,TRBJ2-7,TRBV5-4,TGTGCCAGCAGCTTCGGACAGGGCTTGAGGGAGCAGTACTTC,CASSFGQGLREQYF
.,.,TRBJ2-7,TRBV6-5,TGTGCCAGCAGGTCAGGGTCGGGCTCCTACGAGCAGTACTTC,CASRSGSGSYEQYF
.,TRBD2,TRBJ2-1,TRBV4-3,TGCGCCAGCAGCCAAGACGGAGCTAGCGGGATATACAATGAGCAGTTCTTC,CASSQDGASGIYNEQFF
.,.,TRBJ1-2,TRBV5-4,TGTGCCAGCAGCTTTGATCTTTCCTATGGCTACACCTTC,CASSFDLSYGYTF
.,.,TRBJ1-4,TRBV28,TGTGCCAGCAGTACGACGGAGGCAACTAATGAAAAACTGTTTTTT,CASSTTEATNEKLFF
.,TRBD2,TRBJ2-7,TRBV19,TGTGCCAGTAACCCGGGGGGGAACTCCTACGAGCAGTACTTC,CASNPGGNSYEQYF
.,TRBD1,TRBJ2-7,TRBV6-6,TGTGCCAGCAGTTACCGCCCGGGACAGGGGGCTGTCGAGCAGTACTTC,CASSYRPGQGAVEQYF
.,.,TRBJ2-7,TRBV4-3,TGCGCCAGCAGCCAAGGGCTAGCAGTTATGTACTCCTACGAGCAGTACTTC,CASSQGLAVMYSYEQYF
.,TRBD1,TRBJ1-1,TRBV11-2,TGTGCCAGCAGCCCGACAGGGGGAGTCACTGAAGCTTTCTTT,CASSPTGGVTEAFF
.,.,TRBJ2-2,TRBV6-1,TGTGCCGTCCGGGACGATAACACCGGGGAGCTGTTTTTT,CAVRDDNTGELFF
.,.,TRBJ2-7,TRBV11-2,TGTGGTAGCGGTAGCGACCCCTACGAGCAGTACTTC,CGSGSDPYEQYF
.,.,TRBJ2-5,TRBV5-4,TGTGCCAGCAGCTCCCCACCCTCAGGGCAGGAGTACTTC,CASSSPPSGQEYF
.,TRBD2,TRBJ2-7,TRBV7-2,TGTGCCAGCAGCTTAAGCGGGAGCTCCTACGAGCAGTACTTC,CASSLSGSSYEQYF
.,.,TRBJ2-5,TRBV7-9,TGTGCCAGCAGCTTAGAGTGGGGGGAAGAGACCCAGTACTTC,CASSLEWGEETQYF
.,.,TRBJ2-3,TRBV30,TGTGCCTGGAGCCTAATCTCAGATACGCAGTATTTT,CAWSLISDTQYF
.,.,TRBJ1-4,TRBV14,TGTGCCAGCAGCCAAGTTTCGTCGGGGAGTGAAAAACTGTTTTTT,CASSQVSSGSEKLFF
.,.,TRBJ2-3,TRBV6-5,TGTGCCAGCAGTTACTCATCTAGCCACCCGGGGGATACGCAGTATTTT,CASSYSSSHPGDTQYF
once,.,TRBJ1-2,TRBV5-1,TGCGCCAGCACCCCCTTGGAGGTGTCGAGGGACGGCTACACCTTC,CASTPLEVSRDGYTF
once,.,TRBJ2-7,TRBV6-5,TGTGCCAGCAGTTATTCCAGGGTCTACGAGCAGTACTTC,CASSYSRVYEQYF
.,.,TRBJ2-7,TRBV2,TGTGCCAGCAGCCACGCGACAGGGAGGGACGAGCAGTACTTC,CASSHATGRDEQYF
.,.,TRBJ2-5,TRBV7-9,TGTGCCAGCAGCTTAAGTGACGGCCAAGAGACCCAGTACTTC,CASSLSDGQETQYF
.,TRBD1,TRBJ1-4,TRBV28,TGTGCCAGCAGTTTTCACGGACAGGGGAGGGTTTTAGGGGAAAAACTGTTTTTT,CASSFHGQGRVLGEKLFF
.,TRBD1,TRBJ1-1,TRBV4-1,TGCGCCAGCAGCCAAGGTACAGGGGACACTGAAGCTTTCTTT,CASSQGTGDTEAFF
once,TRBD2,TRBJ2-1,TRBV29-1,TGCAGCGTCAAACAAGCGGGGTACAATGAGCAGTTCTTC,CSVKQAGYNEQFF
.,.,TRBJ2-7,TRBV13,TGTGCCAGCAGCCCTGCGGATGGCGGGACCGTCTACGAGCAGTACTTC,CASSPADGGTVYEQYF